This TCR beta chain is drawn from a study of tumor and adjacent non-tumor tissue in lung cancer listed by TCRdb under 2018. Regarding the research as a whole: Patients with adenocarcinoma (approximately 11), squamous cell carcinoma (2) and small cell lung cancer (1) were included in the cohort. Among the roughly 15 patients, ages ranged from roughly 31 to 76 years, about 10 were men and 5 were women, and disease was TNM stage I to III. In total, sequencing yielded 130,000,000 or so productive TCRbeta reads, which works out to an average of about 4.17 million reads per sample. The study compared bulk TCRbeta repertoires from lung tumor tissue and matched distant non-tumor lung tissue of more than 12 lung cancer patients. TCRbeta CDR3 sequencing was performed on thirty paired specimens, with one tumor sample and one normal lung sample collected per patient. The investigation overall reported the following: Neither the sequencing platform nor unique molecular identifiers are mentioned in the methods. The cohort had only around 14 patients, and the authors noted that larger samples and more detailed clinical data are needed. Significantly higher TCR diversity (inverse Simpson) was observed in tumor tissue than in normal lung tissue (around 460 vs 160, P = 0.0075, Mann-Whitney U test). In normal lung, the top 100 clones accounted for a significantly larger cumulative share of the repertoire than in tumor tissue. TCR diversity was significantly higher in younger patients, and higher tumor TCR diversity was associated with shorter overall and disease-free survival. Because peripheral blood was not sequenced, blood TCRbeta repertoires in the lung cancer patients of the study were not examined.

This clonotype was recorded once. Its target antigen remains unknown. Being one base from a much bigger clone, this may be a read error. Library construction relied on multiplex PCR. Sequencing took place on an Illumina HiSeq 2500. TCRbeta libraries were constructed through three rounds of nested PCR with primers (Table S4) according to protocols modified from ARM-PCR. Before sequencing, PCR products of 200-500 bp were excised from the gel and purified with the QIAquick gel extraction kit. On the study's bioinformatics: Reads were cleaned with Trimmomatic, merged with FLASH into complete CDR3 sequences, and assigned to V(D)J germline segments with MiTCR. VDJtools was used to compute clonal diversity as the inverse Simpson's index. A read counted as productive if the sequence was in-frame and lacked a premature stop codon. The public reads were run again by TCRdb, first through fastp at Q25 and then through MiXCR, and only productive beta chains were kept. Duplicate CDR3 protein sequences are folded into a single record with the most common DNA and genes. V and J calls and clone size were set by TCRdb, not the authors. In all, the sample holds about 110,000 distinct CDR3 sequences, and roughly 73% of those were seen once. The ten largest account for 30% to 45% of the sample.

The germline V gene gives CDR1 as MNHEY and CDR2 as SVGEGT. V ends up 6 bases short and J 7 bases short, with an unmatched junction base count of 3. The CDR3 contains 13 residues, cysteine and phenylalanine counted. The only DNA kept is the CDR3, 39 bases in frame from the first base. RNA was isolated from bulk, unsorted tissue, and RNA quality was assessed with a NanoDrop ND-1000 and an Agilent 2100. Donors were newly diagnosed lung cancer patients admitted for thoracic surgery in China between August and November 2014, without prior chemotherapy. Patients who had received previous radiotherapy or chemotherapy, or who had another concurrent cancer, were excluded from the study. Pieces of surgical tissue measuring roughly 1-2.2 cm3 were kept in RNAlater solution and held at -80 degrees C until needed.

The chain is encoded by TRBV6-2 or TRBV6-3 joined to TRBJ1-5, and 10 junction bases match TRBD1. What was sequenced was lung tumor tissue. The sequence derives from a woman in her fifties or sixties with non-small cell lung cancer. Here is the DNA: TGTGCCAGCAGGGCGACAGGGGGCCAGCCCCAGCATTTT. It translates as CASRATGGQPQHF.